Shown below are 27 T cell receptor beta chains from a single sample sequenced in a study of T-cell reconstitution after alpha-beta-depleted transplantation in children. Preparation of the TCRbeta library used unique molecular identifiers. TCRdb re-derived calls from the PCR reads in MiXCR, one entry per CDR3 protein. The sample yields approximately 130,000 distinct CDR3 sequences, around 9.8% seen once. This specimen was PBMCs, mostly from graft donor cells, taken 180 days after TCRalphabeta/CD19-depleted stem cell transplant. These receptors were taken from a girl under three years old who had a stem cell transplant for combined immunodeficiency, so the T cells may come from the graft donor.

V and J are TRBV4-3 and TRBJ2-7, with 8 bases identical to TRBD1. CDR1 LGHNA and CDR2 YSLEER come from the germline V gene. The V segment lost 0 bases and the J segment 4 bases; nucleotides outside the gene matches: 8. The CDR3 is 16 residues long. The CDR3 coding sequence is TGCGCCAGCAGCCAAGACTGGGGGACAGGAGTTTACGAGCAGTACTTC. This encodes CASSQDWGTGVYEQYF.

This clonotype was seen a few times. The rearrangement links TRBV7-3 to TRBJ2-7; weak D call: TRBD1 (6 bases). The CDR3 totals 20 residues. Per germline, CDR1 SGHTA and CDR2 FQGTGA. Between the trimmed V and J ends, which lost 0 bases and 3 bases, there was a span of 27 bases. This chain's CDR3 is CASSLTRGYQRGGGHYEQYF. The CDR3 DNA reads TGTGCCAGCAGCTTAACACGAGGCTACCAAAGAGGTGGGGGACACTACGAGCAGTACTTC.

The table lists this clonotype with a few counts. The rearrangement uses TRBV9 and TRBJ2-2; TRBD2 agrees at 10 bases. The CDR3 is 15 amino acids. Unmatched junction bases numbered 1, after V lost 2 bases and J lost 3 bases. Germline V gives CDR1 SGDLS, CDR2 YYNGEE. The CDR3 sequence is CASSVLAGDTGELFF. In nucleotides, the CDR3 is TGTGCCAGCAGCGTGCTAGCGGGAGACACCGGGGAGCTGTTTTTT.

This clonotype was counted many times. The V gene is TRBV10-3, the J gene TRBJ2-5; either TRBD1 or TRBD2 may supply D (5 bases each). This CDR3 is built from 13 residues. Trimming stripped 5 bases from V and 2 bases from J, with 9 bases between. The germline gives CDR1 ENHRY, CDR2 SYGVKD. The DNA for the CDR3 is TGTGCCATCAGTACGTGGGGGCAAGAGACCCAGTACTTC. Protein sequence: CAISTWGQETQYF.

This clonotype showed up just a few times. The V gene is TRBV6-2 or TRBV6-3, the J gene TRBJ2-3; 8 positions match TRBD2. The CDR3 contains 14 residues. After removal of 6 bases from V and 3 bases from J, the junction contained 5 bases not matched to a gene. Looked up from germline, CDR1 is MNHEY and CDR2 is SVGEGT. The CDR3 DNA reads TGTGCCAGCAGCCACCCTAGCGGGACAGATACGCAGTATTTT. Protein sequence: CASSHPSGTDTQYF.

This clonotype was seen only a few times. V is TRBV2 and J is TRBJ1-2; 10 bases align to TRBD1. CDR1 SNHLY and CDR2 FYNNEI come from the germline V gene. This CDR3 spans 15 amino acids. With 4 bases clipped from V and 7 bases from J, the junction kept 9 bases outside the gene matches. The DNA for the CDR3 is TGTGCCAGCAGTGCCGGGACAGGGGATAGAGGTGGCTACACCTTC. Amino acid sequence: CASSAGTGDRGGYTF.

This clonotype has only a few counts. This chain links TRBV29-1 with TRBJ2-3; 7 nucleotides align to TRBD1. V shed 3 bases and J 13 bases; nucleotides not matched to a gene: 16. The CDR3 covers 14 residues. Germline CDR1 is SQVTM and CDR2 is ANQGSEA. The CDR3 sequence is CSVDSGTVISAEYF. In DNA, the CDR3 is TGCAGCGTTGATTCCGGGACAGTTATCTCTGCCGAGTATTTT.

On this clonotype itself: The junction and the germline gene differ at one end; a read error may be behind it. The V gene is TRBV20-1, the J gene TRBJ2-1; possibly TRBD1 for D (6 bases). This CDR3 contains 14 residues. Germline V lookup: CDR1 DFQATT, CDR2 SNEGSKA (reference sequence). The CDR3 coding sequence is TGCAGTGTTAGAGACAGGAGCTCCTACAATGAGCAGTTCTTC. The encoded protein is CSVRDRSSYNEQFF.

This clonotype has ten or more counts. This chain connects TRBV10-3 to TRBJ2-2; 7 bases align to TRBD2. Germline CDR1 is ENHRY and CDR2 is SYGVKD. The junction had 6 bases not matched to a gene; V was cut back by 10 bases and J by 1 base. There are 14 residues in the CDR3. The CDR3 DNA follows: TGTGCCACCAACCCGGGAGGGAACACCGGGGAGCTGTTTTTT. Its translation: CATNPGGNTGELFF.

The V call is TRBV5-1, the J call TRBJ2-3; D call uncertain. With 2 bases removed from V and 0 bases from J, the gap between germline ends came to 10 bases. Germline V CDR1 and CDR2: SGHRS, YFSETQ. The CDR3 has 15 amino acids. The CDR3 loop is CASSFGGPSTDTQYF. The CDR3 DNA is TGCGCCAGCAGCTTTGGCGGTCCTAGCACAGATACGCAGTATTTT.

The table lists this clonotype with a few counts. V is TRBV10-3 and J is TRBJ2-3; 10 bases are shared with TRBD1. Trimming removed 6 bases from V and 0 bases from J; junction bases left unmatched: 3. Germline V gives CDR1 ENHRY, CDR2 SYGVKD. The CDR3 runs to 15 residues. The CDR3 loop is CAISLTGGSTDTQYF. The CDR3, as DNA: TGTGCCATCAGCTTGACAGGGGGCAGCACAGATACGCAGTATTTT.

This clonotype was observed a few times. V and J are TRBV4-3 and TRBJ1-2, with D possibly being TRBD1 (5 bases). The CDR3 has 19 amino acids. Germline CDR1 and CDR2: LGHNA and YSLEER. The V gene lost 0 bases and the J gene lost 5 bases, with 25 bases spanning the gap. CDR3 sequence: CASSQDPRPEGSPIYGYTF. The CDR3 DNA sequence: TGCGCCAGCAGCCAAGACCCTCGGCCCGAGGGGTCCCCGATTTATGGCTACACCTTC.

This clonotype was counted at least ten times. This chain connects TRBV20-1 to TRBJ2-3; TRBD2 matches 9 bases. The germline V gene has CDR1 DFQATT and CDR2 SNEGSKA (reference sequence). Trimming removed 3 bases from V and 4 bases from J; junction bases left unmatched: 5. There are 14 residues in the CDR3. This CDR3 reads CSASSGSFSDTQYF. Written as DNA, the CDR3 is TGCAGTGCTAGTAGCGGGAGTTTCTCAGATACGCAGTATTTT.

This chain uses TRBV20-1 with TRBJ2-7; 9 bases match TRBD1. V shed 1 base and J 6 bases; nucleotides not matched to a gene: 4. From germline, CDR1 is DFQATT and CDR2 SNEGSKA (reference sequence). This CDR3 spans 13 amino acids. Here the CDR3 reads CSARVDRGPEQYF. The CDR3 nucleotides read TGCAGTGCTAGAGTGGACAGGGGTCCCGAGCAGTACTTC.

The chain combines TRBV18 with TRBJ2-1, with a possible D match to TRBD2 (6 bases). CDR1 is KGHSH and CDR2 is LQKENI in the germline V gene. The V end was cut by 1 base, the J end by 5 bases, with 9 bases between. The CDR3 has 14 amino acids. Written as DNA, the CDR3 is TGTGCCAGCTCACCACAGACTAGAAACAATGAGCAGTTCTTC. Its translation is CASSPQTRNNEQFF.

The chain recombines TRBV27 with TRBJ1-5; possibly TRBD1 for D (5 bases). Germline loops: CDR1 MNHEY, CDR2 SMNVEV (reference sequence). This CDR3 contains 16 residues. Trimming cost V 5 bases and J 0 bases, with 14 bases left between them. The CDR3 DNA follows: TGTGCCAGCAGTGCCACAGGTGGTGTTAGCAATCAGCCCCAGCATTTT. The encoded protein is CASSATGGVSNQPQHF.

The sample holds many counts of this clonotype. The chain has TRBV5-1 and TRBJ2-1; no firm D call. V shed 0 bases and J shed 8 bases, with 3 bases lying between them. Germline values: CDR1 SGHRS, CDR2 YFSETQ. This CDR3 spans 11 amino acids. CDR3 sequence reads: CASSLGYEQFF. The CDR3, as DNA: TGCGCCAGCAGCTTGGGCTATGAGCAGTTCTTC.

The chain couples TRBV12-3 or TRBV12-4 to TRBJ1-3; a possible D gene is TRBD1 (5 bases). With 7 bases removed from V and 0 bases from J, the gap between germline ends came to 13 bases. CDR3 length equals 15 residues. The CDR3 DNA sequence: TGTGCCAGCAAAAAGACAGCGGTCTCTGGAAACACCATATATTTT. The encoded protein is CASKKTAVSGNTIYF.

This chain connects TRBV12-3 or TRBV12-4 to TRBJ2-1; 9 bases align to TRBD1. V shed 4 bases, J shed 8 bases, and the junction held 6 bases outside the gene matches. CDR3 length: 14 residues. The CDR3 spells CASSSGQGWDEQFF. The CDR3 nucleotides are TGTGCCAGCAGTTCCGGACAGGGGTGGGATGAGCAGTTCTTC.

This clonotype has more than one count but fewer than ten. The CDR3 sequence: CSASGLVGEGNEQYF. The CDR3 DNA is TGCAGTGCTAGTGGGCTTGTGGGGGAAGGGAACGAGCAGTACTTC. V usage is TRBV20-1 and J usage is TRBJ2-7; D tentatively reads TRBD1 or TRBD2 (5 bases each). The CDR3 consists of 15 residues. Deletions cut 3 bases from V and 5 bases from J, with 20 bases between. CDR1 DFQATT and CDR2 SNEGSKA come from the germline V gene (reference sequence).

This clonotype was observed at least ten times. The chain joins TRBV20-1 to TRBJ2-3; D may be TRBD1 or TRBD2 (5 bases each). The CDR3 contains 15 residues. V lost 6 bases and J 2 bases, leaving 18 bases between the germline ends. Germline V gives CDR1 DFQATT, CDR2 SNEGSKA (reference sequence). This chain's CDR3 is CSATYRDGYTDTQYF. The CDR3 DNA follows: TGCAGTGCCACTTACCGGGACGGATACACAGATACGCAGTATTTT.

This clonotype was detected only a few times. This chain links TRBV5-1 with TRBJ2-2, with 10 bases lining up with TRBD1. After removal of 4 bases from V and 1 base from J, the junction contained 7 bases not matched to a gene. This CDR3 spans 17 amino acids. Germline V lookup: CDR1 SGHRS, CDR2 YFSETQ. The CDR3 loop is CASSGDRGILNTGELFF. The CDR3 DNA follows: TGCGCCAGCAGCGGGGACAGGGGCATTTTGAACACCGGGGAGCTGTTTTTT. Full variable domain (outside the CDR3, taken from reference TRBV5-1 and TRBJ2-2): KAGVTQTPRYLIKTRGQQVTLSCSPISGHRSVSWYQQTPGQGLQFLFEYFSETQRNKGNFPGRFSGRQFSNSRSEMNVSTLELGDSALYLCASSGDRGILNTGELFFGEGSRLTVL.

This chain connects TRBV20-1 to TRBJ2-2; D might be TRBD1 or TRBD2, each matching 5 bases. V was pared by 2 bases and J by 5 bases, with 15 bases between. Germline V gene sequence: CDR1 DFQATT, CDR2 SNEGSKA (reference sequence). This CDR3 is 15 amino acids long. CDR3 coding DNA: TGCAGTGCTAGAAAGGCAGGGACGGGGACCGGGGAGCTGTTTTTT. Its protein product is CSARKAGTGTGELFF.

This clonotype has a handful of counts. The V and J genes are TRBV20-1 and TRBJ2-2, with D hard to call. This CDR3 has 12 amino acids. Looked up from germline, CDR1 is DFQATT and CDR2 is SNEGSKA (reference sequence). The V end was cut by 3 bases, the J end by 3 bases, with 5 bases between. The CDR3 spells CSARKDTGELFF. CDR3 DNA sequence: TGCAGTGCTAGGAAGGACACCGGGGAGCTGTTTTTT.

This clonotype was found a few times. The V call is TRBV20-1, the J call TRBJ2-1; 8 bases agree with TRBD2. The CDR3 sequence is 16 residues long. Germline CDR1 is DFQATT and CDR2 is SNEGSKA (reference sequence). Germline trimming cut 0 bases from V and 1 base from J; bases unmatched to any gene: 5. The CDR3 spells CSARDSRLASYNEQFF. In DNA form, the CDR3 reads TGCAGTGCTAGAGATTCCAGACTAGCGTCCTACAATGAGCAGTTCTTC.

This clonotype came up a few times. V usage is TRBV10-3 and J usage is TRBJ2-3; D is tentatively TRBD1 or TRBD2 (5 bases each). CDR1 is ENHRY and CDR2 is SYGVKD in the germline V gene. Trimming removed 4 bases at V and 3 bases at J, with 20 bases between. This CDR3 is built from 17 residues. The CDR3, as DNA: TGTGCCATCAGTGGAAGGGGAGCGGCTTACGGGACAGATACGCAGTATTTT. This codes for CAISGRGAAYGTDTQYF.

In this sample, this clonotype turned up a few times. The rearrangement joins TRBV2 to TRBJ1-1; D is undetermined. Germline loops: CDR1 SNHLY, CDR2 FYNNEI. V was cut by 6 bases and J by 6 bases, with 23 bases left in between. The length of the CDR3 is 16 residues. CDR3 amino acids: CASSLAIPRKGAEAFF. The CDR3 DNA reads TGTGCCAGCAGCCTCGCGATCCCTCGGAAGGGCGCTGAAGCTTTCTTT.